This T cell receptor beta chain was captured by sequencing in a study of blood T cell repertoires in COVID-19. Note on this clone: The same CDR3 is also encoded by other DNA sequences in this sample.

Repertoires were generated with immunoSEQ multiplex PCR, while TCRdb's copy carries only in-frame clones and drops some. The table has 250,000 to 400,000 clones, approximately 90% seen once. Material: peripheral blood. The TCR was taken from a woman aged 25 to 39 with COVID-19, enrolled during active disease.

The CDR3: CASSSQGNTEAFF. DNA of the CDR3: TGCGCCAGCAGTTCACAGGGGAACACTGAAGCTTTCTTT. V gene TRBV5-1 combines with J gene TRBJ1-1, with a tentative D call TRBD1 (6 bases). V lost 5 bases, J lost 1 base, and 9 bases lay in between. Germline CDR1 and CDR2: SGHRS and YFSETQ. The CDR3 is 13 residues long.